The 23 T cell receptor beta chains in this list originate from one sample, sequenced in a study of PD-1 blockade in classical Hodgkin lymphoma (dated by TCRdb to between 2020 and 2021). The time point label here, explained by the study, means: cycle 1 day 1 (C1D1), immediately before nivolumab initiation. All trial patients had relapsed after autologous stem cell transplantation, with cohorts A, B and C differing in prior brentuximab vedotin exposure. Libraries were built with the immunoSEQ multiplex PCR assay. This is the immuneACCESS table as TCRdb keeps it, with only in-frame sequences that have V and J called. A part of the clones is gone; compared with another copy, unresolved V genes explain less than half, and the rest is unexplained. The sample table lists about 97,000 clones, over 80% of them with a count of one. The ten largest make up 12% of the sample. Here the sequenced sample was peripheral blood mononuclear cells (PBMCs), taken at baseline. The receptors shown here come from a human donor with classical Hodgkin lymphoma.

J is TRBJ2-2 and V is TRBV4-2, with TRBD2 identical over 9 bases. CDR1 and CDR2 (germline): LGHNA, YNFKEQ. Trimming at V came to 4 bases and at J to 6 bases, leaving 9 bases not matched to a gene. This CDR3 has 16 amino acids. The CDR3 loop reads CASSPRNSGSAGELFF. The DNA for the CDR3 is TGTGCCAGCAGCCCGCGGAATAGCGGGAGCGCCGGGGAGCTGTTTTTT.

The chain carries TRBV18 and TRBJ2-5; 9 bases are shared with TRBD1. From germline, CDR1 is KGHSH and CDR2 LQKENI. The length of the CDR3 is 15 residues. V lost 0 bases to trimming and J lost 5 bases; unmatched junction nucleotides: 4. The DNA of the CDR3 is TGTGCCAGCTCACCACCGGGACAGGGCTTGGAGACCCAGTACTTC. It codes for CASSPPGQGLETQYF.

This clone was counted only a few times. The rearrangement joins TRBV14 to TRBJ2-7, with D perhaps TRBD1 (6 bases). Between the trimmed V and J ends, which lost 6 bases and 0 bases, there was a span of 15 bases. Germline CDR1 is SGHDN and CDR2 is FVKESK. This CDR3 spans 15 amino acids. CDR3: CASSHDRSSSYEQYF. The CDR3 DNA is TGTGCCAGCAGTCATGACAGGTCGAGCTCCTACGAGCAGTACTTC.

The gene calls are TRBV19 and TRBJ2-3; 7 positions match TRBD2. The germline V gene encodes CDR1 LNHDA and CDR2 SQIVND (reference sequence). The CDR3 consists of 16 residues. With 6 bases clipped from V and 5 bases from J, the junction kept 14 bases outside the gene matches. The CDR3 DNA reads TGTGCCAGTAGCCTCCTCGGCGGGAGCGCGGTAGATACGCAGTATTTT. Amino acid sequence: CASSLLGGSAVDTQYF.

The gene calls are TRBV7-2 and TRBJ2-7; possibly TRBD2 for D (6 bases). CDR1 and CDR2 from the germline V gene are SGHTA and FQGNSA. V was clipped by 4 bases and J by 3 bases, with 13 bases between them. The CDR3 consists of 14 residues. CDR3 protein: CASSSVAGYYEQYF. The CDR3 nucleotides are TGTGCCAGCAGCTCCGTCGCGGGATACTACGAGCAGTACTTC.

The chain couples TRBV4-2 to TRBJ2-3; D is unclear. Trimming shortened V by 1 base and J by 2 bases, and 10 bases separated the two germline ends. The germline V gene has CDR1 LGHNA and CDR2 YNFKEQ. This CDR3 is built from 15 residues. CDR3 coding DNA: TGTGCCAGCAGCCAAGCCCCGGCCCTCACAGATACGCAGTATTTT. Encoded protein: CASSQAPALTDTQYF.

Concerning this clone: Distinct nucleotide sequences in the sample also encode this CDR3. J is TRBJ2-7 and V is TRBV10-3, with 8 bases aligning to TRBD1. CDR1 is ENHRY and CDR2 is SYGVKD in the germline V gene. This CDR3 contains 14 residues. The V and J ends lost 4 bases and 1 base, in that order; junction bases with no gene match: 3. CDR3 coding DNA: TGTGCCATCAGTGGCGGGACAGGTTCCTACGAGCAGTACTTC. As protein: CAISGGTGSYEQYF.

This chain connects TRBV30 to TRBJ2-5; TRBD2 matches at 14 bases. In germline, CDR1 is GTSNPN, CDR2 SVGIG (reference sequence). Unmatched junction bases numbered 24, after V lost 5 bases and J lost 4 bases. The CDR3 spans 21 residues. The CDR3 loop is CAWLGRGKPGLAGVSTETQYF. The CDR3 nucleotides are TGTGCCTGGCTGGGGAGGGGGAAACCGGGACTAGCGGGAGTTTCCACAGAGACCCAGTACTTC.

The V call is TRBV6-1, the J call TRBJ2-5; TRBD1 matches at 7 bases. Germline CDR1 and CDR2: MNHNS and SASEGT. CDR3 length equals 14 residues. J gave up 4 bases and V 6 bases, and 8 bases lay outside the gene matches. The CDR3 region is CASSTGTVLETQYF. As DNA, the CDR3 is TGTGCCAGCAGCACCGGGACAGTATTAGAGACCCAGTACTTC.

This clone was counted only a few times. The genes are TRBV4-2 and TRBJ2-2; TRBD2 matches 8 bases. The CDR3 is 17 residues long. The trim removed 1 base at V and 2 bases at J, leaving 6 bases unmatched. Germline CDR1 is LGHNA and CDR2 is YNFKEQ. The DNA for the CDR3 is TGTGCCAGCAGCCAAGGTCTACTAGCGGCAAACACCGGGGAGCTGTTTTTT. Translated: CASSQGLLAANTGELFF.

This chain uses TRBV2 with TRBJ2-2; possibly TRBD2 for D (5 bases). The CDR3 contains 17 residues. The germline CDR1 and CDR2 sequences are SNHLY and FYNNEI. The V end lost 6 bases, the J end lost 4 bases, and 21 bases lay between the germline ends. Written as DNA, the CDR3 is TGTGCCAGCAGGCTGCTACCGGACCTAGCAGGCACCGGGGAGCTGTTTTTT. It yields the protein CASRLLPDLAGTGELFF. Supplemented by reference TRBV2 and TRBJ2-2, the full variable domain reads EPEVTQTPSHQVTQMGQEVILRCVPISNHLYFYWYRQILGQKVEFLVSFYNNEISEKSEIFDDQFSVERPDGSNFTLKIRSTKLEDSAMYFCASRLLPDLAGTGELFFGEGSRLTVL.

CDR3 protein: CASSDGRDQPQHF. The DNA for the CDR3 is TGCGCCAGCAGCGACGGGAGAGACCAGCCCCAGCATTTT. This chain links TRBV10-1 with TRBJ1-5; no clear D. The V and J ends lost 6 bases and 7 bases respectively, with 13 bases between them. The CDR3 runs to 13 residues. Germline V CDR1 and CDR2: WNHNN, SYGVQD (reference sequence).

The rearrangement links TRBV10-3 to TRBJ2-3; no clear D gene. The V end was cut by 7 bases, the J end by 0 bases, with 11 bases between. Germline V gives CDR1 ENHRY, CDR2 SYGVKD. This CDR3 contains 14 residues. The CDR3 sequence: CAITSEPSTDTQYF. In DNA, the CDR3 is TGTGCCATCACCTCGGAACCTAGCACAGATACGCAGTATTTT.

The chain uses TRBV11-2 and TRBJ2-1; D uncertain. This CDR3 is built from 14 residues. Germline V gives CDR1 SGHAT, CDR2 FQNNGV. V lost 0 bases and J 4 bases, leaving 7 bases between the germline ends. The chain's CDR3 is CASSLDRQYNEQFF. The DNA for the CDR3 is TGTGCCAGCAGCTTAGATAGGCAGTACAATGAGCAGTTCTTC.

The chain combines TRBV7-9 with TRBJ1-1, with 9 positions matching TRBD1. The CDR3 is made up of 12 amino acids. CDR1 is SEHNR, CDR2 FQNEAQ, per germline (reference sequence). Unmatched junction bases numbered 3, after V lost 5 bases and J lost 8 bases. The CDR3 loop reads CASSKQGAEAFF. As DNA, the CDR3 is TGTGCCAGCAGCAAACAGGGGGCAGAAGCTTTCTTT.

This chain joins TRBV14 and TRBJ2-7; 8 nucleotides align to TRBD1. CDR3 length equals 16 residues. With 0 bases clipped from V and 4 bases from J, the junction kept 8 bases outside the gene matches. Per germline, CDR1 SGHDN and CDR2 FVKESK. CDR3 in DNA: TGTGCCAGCAGCCAAGAAACTGGACAGGGTGGGTACGAGCAGTACTTC. The encoded protein is CASSQETGQGGYEQYF.

The genes are TRBV30 and TRBJ1-1; a weak D match, TRBD1 (6 bases). The CDR3 length is 13 residues. CDR1 and CDR2 (germline): GTSNPN, SVGIG (reference sequence). Trimming took off 2 bases at V and 5 bases at J, with 12 bases between the two ends. CDR3 nucleotide sequence: TGTGCCTGGAGTCGTGGGGGCGGAACTGAAGCTTTCTTT. Residues: CAWSRGGGTEAFF.

The rearrangement uses TRBV7-2 and TRBJ2-3, with D perhaps matching TRBD2 (5 bases). Trimming removed 1 base at V and 7 bases at J, with 15 bases between. This CDR3 spans 15 amino acids. Germline CDR1 is SGHTA and CDR2 is FQGNSA. The CDR3 nucleotides are TGTGCCAGCAGCTTAGGGAGGCAGGTATCCTATACGCAGTATTTT. It specifies CASSLGRQVSYTQYF.

This rearrangement joins TRBV19 to TRBJ1-5; D may be TRBD1 (5 bases). V was clipped by 9 bases and J by 0 bases, with 6 bases between them. The CDR3 loop spans 12 amino acids. Germline values: CDR1 LNHDA, CDR2 SQIVND (reference sequence). The CDR3 DNA reads as TGTGCCAGAGGGGTTAGCAATCAGCCCCAGCATTTT. Translation: CARGVSNQPQHF.

This chain uses TRBV28 with TRBJ2-7; no clear D. V gave up 7 bases and J gave up 0 bases, with 10 bases separating them. CDR1 MDHEN and CDR2 SYDVKM come from the germline V gene. The CDR3 consists of 13 residues. The CDR3 nucleotides read TGTGCCAGCACCATCGATAGCTCCTACGAGCAGTACTTC. Translating it yields CASTIDSSYEQYF.

The V call is TRBV27, the J call TRBJ1-3, with D unresolved. In germline, CDR1 is MNHEY, CDR2 SMNVEV (reference sequence). The CDR3 is 15 amino acids. Trimming took off 8 bases at V and 4 bases at J, with 18 bases between the two ends. CDR3 sequence (DNA): TGTGCCAGCTACTCCTATTCAGGAGGCGGAAACACCATATATTTT. Translation: CASYSYSGGGNTIYF.

The chain is built from TRBV5-4 and TRBJ2-7; the match to TRBD2 covers 7 bases. The CDR3 extends over 19 amino acids. CDR1 is SGHNT, CDR2 YYREEE, per germline (reference sequence). V was pared by 2 bases and J by 13 bases, with 30 bases of the junction left unmatched. CDR3 sequence reads: CASSLSSGRVERDWGHFYF. The DNA for the CDR3 is TGTGCCAGCAGCTTAAGTTCAGGGCGGGTGGAGCGGGATTGGGGCCACTTTTACTTC.

The chain employs TRBV29-1 and TRBJ1-4; D uncertain. The V end lost 7 bases, the J end lost 2 bases, and 8 bases lay between the germline ends. CDR3 length: 12 residues. The germline CDR1 and CDR2 sequences are SQVTM and ANQGSEA. CDR3: CSAGRTNEKLFF. DNA of the CDR3: TGCAGCGCCGGACGGACTAATGAAAAACTGTTTTTT. Full variable domain (rest looked up from reference TRBV29-1 and TRBJ1-4): SAVISQKPSRDICQRGTSLTIQCQVDSQVTMMFWYRQQPGQSLTLIATANQGSEATYESGFVIDKFPISRPNLTFSTLTVSNMSPEDSSIYLCSAGRTNEKLFFGSGTQLSVL.